This T cell receptor (beta chain) was obtained from a study of blood T cell repertoires in COVID-19. For the study at large: T cells, B-cell-depleted T cells, or PBMCs provided the cDNA or gDNA that served as material.

Assignments of participants to cohorts depended upon their own reported clinical history. Method: immunoSEQ multiplex PCR; TCRdb's copy keeps in-frame clones and lacks some. The sample contains about 300,000 clones, roughly nine tenths of which appear only once. The length of the CDR3 is 14 residues. V was pared by 2 bases and J by 7 bases, with 9 bases between. Germline CDR1 and CDR2: SGHNT and YENEEA. The sample taken for sequencing was PBMCs or T cells enriched from blood (not recorded which). The sequence was collected from a woman aged 40 to 50 who had recovered from COVID-19. The chain couples TRBV11-3 to TRBJ1-6; D call uncertain. CDR3 amino acids: CASSLSAGNSPLHF. CDR3 coding DNA: TGTGCCAGCAGCTTATCGGCGGGGAATTCACCCCTCCACTTT.